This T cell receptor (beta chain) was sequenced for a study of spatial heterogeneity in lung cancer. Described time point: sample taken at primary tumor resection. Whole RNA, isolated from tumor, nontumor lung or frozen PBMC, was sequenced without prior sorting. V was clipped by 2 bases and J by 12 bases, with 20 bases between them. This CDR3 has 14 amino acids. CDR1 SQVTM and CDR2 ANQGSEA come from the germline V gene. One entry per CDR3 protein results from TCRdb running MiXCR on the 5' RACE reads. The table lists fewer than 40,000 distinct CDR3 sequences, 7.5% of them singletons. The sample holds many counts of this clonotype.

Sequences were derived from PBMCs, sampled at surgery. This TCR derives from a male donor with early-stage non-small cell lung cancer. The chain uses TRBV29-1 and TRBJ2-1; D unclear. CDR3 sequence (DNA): TGCAGCGTTGAACCCTGGACCTACCCCCGAGGGCAGTTCTTC. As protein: CSVEPWTYPRGQFF.